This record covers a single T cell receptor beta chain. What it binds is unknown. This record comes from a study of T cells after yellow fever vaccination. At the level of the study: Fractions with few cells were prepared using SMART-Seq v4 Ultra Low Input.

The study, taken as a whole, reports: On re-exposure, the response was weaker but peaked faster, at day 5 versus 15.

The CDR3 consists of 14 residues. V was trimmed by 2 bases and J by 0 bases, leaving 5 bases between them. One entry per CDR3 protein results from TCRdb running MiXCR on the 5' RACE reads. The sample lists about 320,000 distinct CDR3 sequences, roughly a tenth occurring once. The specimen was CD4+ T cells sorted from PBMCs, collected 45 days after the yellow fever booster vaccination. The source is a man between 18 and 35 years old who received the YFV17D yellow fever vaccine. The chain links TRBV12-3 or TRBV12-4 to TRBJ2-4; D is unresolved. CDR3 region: CASSLSIAKNIQYF. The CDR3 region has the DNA TGTGCCAGCAGTTTAAGCATAGCCAAAAACATTCAGTACTTC.